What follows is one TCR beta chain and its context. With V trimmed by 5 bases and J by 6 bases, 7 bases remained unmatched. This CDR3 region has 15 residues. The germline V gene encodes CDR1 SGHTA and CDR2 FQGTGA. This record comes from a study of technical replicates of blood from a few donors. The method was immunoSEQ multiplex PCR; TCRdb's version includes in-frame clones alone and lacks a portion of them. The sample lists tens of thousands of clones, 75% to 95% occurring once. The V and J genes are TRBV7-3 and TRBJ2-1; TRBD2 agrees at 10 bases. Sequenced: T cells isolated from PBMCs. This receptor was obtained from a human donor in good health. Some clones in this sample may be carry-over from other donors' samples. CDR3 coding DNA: TGTGCCAGCAGCCCGCCGGGACTAGCGAGCAATGAGCAGTTCTTC. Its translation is CASSPPGLASNEQFF.